The present TCR beta chain was sequenced within a study of T cell responses to AZD1222 COVID-19 vaccine. Germline assignment: CDR1 SGDLS and CDR2 YYNGEE. This CDR3 contains 15 residues. Trimming removed 3 bases from V and 1 base from J; junction bases left unmatched: 5. Libraries were prepared by immunoSEQ multiplex PCR; TCRdb keeps only in-frame clonotypes and omits some of them. The sample has roughly 180,000 clones; about nine tenths are singletons. This chain links TRBV9 with TRBJ1-1, with TRBD1 matching 8 bases. Specimen: peripheral blood, collected on day 0 of AZD1222 vaccination. This TCR was sampled from an adult in good health. The chain's CDR3 is CASSASGTGNTEAFF. CDR3 nucleotide sequence: TGTGCCAGCAGCGCCTCCGGGACAGGGAACACTGAAGCTTTCTTT.